The 20 T cell receptor beta chains in this list originate from one sample, sequenced in a study of cytomegalovirus exposure and HLA in healthy donors. PCR used 60 Vbeta primers and 13 Jbeta primers. Using immunoSEQ multiplex PCR, the repertoire was profiled, and TCRdb retains in-frame clones only, with some absent. This sample yields about 180,000 clones, of which approximately 79% are seen a single time; nearly 6.5% belongs to the top ten. Sample: PBMCs. These receptors all come from a man aged 35-49 years in good health and CMV-seropositive.

The count of this clone is one. This chain joins TRBV5-4 and TRBJ2-4; the match to TRBD1 covers 10 bases. The CDR3 spans 17 residues. CDR1 and CDR2 (germline): SGHNT, YYREEE (reference sequence). The V segment lost 0 bases and the J segment 2 bases; nucleotides outside the gene matches: 5. The CDR3 DNA is TGTGCCAGCAGCTTGGTGACAGGGGGCCTATCCAAAAACATTCAGTACTTC. Residues: CASSLVTGGLSKNIQYF.

The J gene is TRBJ2-6, the V gene TRBV6-6, with a weak D call TRBD2 (5 bases). There are 15 residues in the CDR3. Trimming pared 7 bases from V and 0 bases from J, leaving 10 bases between. Germline-derived CDR1 and CDR2 are MNHNY and SVGAGI (reference sequence). DNA for the CDR3: TGTGCCAGCACCCCCGGGGTCTCTGGGGCCAACGTCCTGACTTTC. It specifies CASTPGVSGANVLTF.

This clone was found a few times. The genes are TRBV6-5 and TRBJ2-1, with a tentative D call TRBD1 (5 bases). The CDR3 is 14 residues long. Germline CDR1 is MNHEY and CDR2 is SVGAGI. Between the trimmed V and J ends, which lost 5 bases and 5 bases, there was a span of 13 bases. The CDR3 region is CASSSQGSHNEQFF. DNA of the CDR3: TGTGCCAGCAGTAGCCAGGGATCCCACAATGAGCAGTTCTTC.

This rearrangement joins TRBV28 to TRBJ2-7, with TRBD2 matching over 7 bases. Germline assignment: CDR1 MDHEN and CDR2 SYDVKM. Trimming took 1 base from V and 8 from J; bases not matched to a gene: 5. CDR3 length equals 13 residues. The CDR3 nucleotides are TGTGCCAGCAGTTTATTTAGCGGGCTCCAGCAGTACTTC. It encodes CASSLFSGLQQYF.

In nucleotides, the CDR3 is TGTGCCAGCAGCTCCCGACAGGGAGTGAAAGGAAACACCATATATTTT. It encodes CASSSRQGVKGNTIYF. The chain couples TRBV13 to TRBJ1-3; 7 bases are a match to TRBD1. Germline CDR1 and CDR2: PRHDT and FYEKMQ (reference sequence). The V gene end was trimmed by 4 bases and the J gene end by 4 bases; junction bases not matched to a gene: 10. The CDR3 consists of 16 residues.

In the case of this clone: One junction end disagrees with the germline gene, perhaps due to a read error. The chain carries TRBV7-7 and TRBJ1-3, with no clear D. Germline values: CDR1 SSHAT, CDR2 FNYEAQ (reference sequence). The CDR3 sequence is 13 residues long. CDR3 bases: TGTGCTAGCAGCTTAAATACTGGAAACACCATATATTTT. This gives the protein CASSLNTGNTIYF.

The V gene is TRBV19, the J gene TRBJ1-5; 8 bases map to TRBD1. CDR1 and CDR2 from the germline V gene are LNHDA and SQIVND (reference sequence). The ends lost 5 bases at V and 2 bases at J; junction bases unmatched: 2. This CDR3 spans 14 amino acids. The CDR3 coding sequence is TGTGCCAGTAGTTCGGACAGGGGCAATCAGCCCCAGCATTTT. It codes for CASSSDRGNQPQHF.

CDR3 coding DNA: TGTGCCACTACCTCTTTGCGTAATCGTGAGCAGTTCTTC. Translation: CATTSLRNREQFF. The chain combines TRBV27 with TRBJ2-1; no firm D call. The CDR3 sequence is 13 residues long. Germline lookup yields CDR1 MNHEY and CDR2 SMNVEV (reference sequence). The ends were cut back, 10 bases at V and 9 bases at J, with 19 bases in the middle.

CDR3 coding DNA: TGTGCCAGCAGTACATATGGGACAGGGTCTGGAAACACCATATATTTT. Residues: CASSTYGTGSGNTIYF. This sequence joins TRBV28 and TRBJ1-3; 9 bases are a match to TRBD1. The CDR3 spans 16 residues. V was pared by 5 bases and J by 1 base, with 6 bases of the junction left unmatched. The germline V gene encodes CDR1 MDHEN and CDR2 SYDVKM.

The chain is built from TRBV5-6 and TRBJ2-7; D gene uncertain. The V gene's germline CDR1 is SGHDT and CDR2 YYEEEE. Deletions cut 4 bases from V and 3 bases from J, with 8 bases between. CDR3 length: 12 amino acids. The CDR3 coding sequence is TGTGCCAGCAGCCTCGTAAACTACGAGCAGTACTTC. Its protein product is CASSLVNYEQYF.

This clone was counted only a few times. The chain couples TRBV2 to TRBJ2-3, with 10 bases aligning to TRBD2. Unmatched junction bases numbered 7, after V lost 8 bases and J lost 5 bases. CDR3 length: 14 residues. Germline V gene sequence: CDR1 SNHLY, CDR2 FYNNEI. DNA of the CDR3: TGTGCCAGCTTTATGGGACTAGCGAGAGATACGCAGTATTTT. Translated, it gives CASFMGLARDTQYF.

CDR3 in amino acids: CASRMQVGYGYTF. CDR3 nucleotides: TGTGCCAGCCGTATGCAGGTCGGCTATGGCTACACCTTC. V is TRBV27 and J is TRBJ1-2; D remains unclear. In germline, CDR1 is MNHEY, CDR2 SMNVEV (reference sequence). This CDR3 spans 13 amino acids. V lost 8 bases and J lost 4, with 14 bases in between.

This clone was seen a handful of times. The V and J genes are TRBV5-1 and TRBJ2-3; D ambiguous. V was pared by 3 bases and J by 6 bases, with 11 bases between. The CDR3 totals 13 residues. Germline CDR1 is SGHRS and CDR2 is YFSETQ. In nucleotides, the CDR3 is TGCGCCAGCAGCTACCGTACGCGGGATACGCAGTATTTT. Protein sequence: CASSYRTRDTQYF.

The chain recombines TRBV19 with TRBJ1-2, with unresolved D. Trimming shortened V by 3 bases and J by 5 bases, and 10 bases separated the two germline ends. Germline assignment: CDR1 LNHDA and CDR2 SQIVND (reference sequence). This CDR3 contains 13 residues. The CDR3 is CASSIAVDYGYTF. The CDR3 DNA reads as TGTGCCAGTAGTATCGCGGTTGATTATGGCTACACCTTC.

This chain connects TRBV4-2 to TRBJ2-5; D might be TRBD1 (5 bases). Germline lookup yields CDR1 LGHNA and CDR2 YNFKEQ. V was shortened by 5 bases and J by 6 bases, with 28 bases between the two germline ends. The CDR3 spans 18 residues. The CDR3: CASSERTGEFDRSKTQYF. CDR3 nucleotides: TGTGCCAGCAGCGAAAGAACAGGAGAGTTCGACCGCTCCAAGACCCAGTACTTC.

The CDR3 coding sequence is TGTGCCAGCAGCGCCCTGGGTTCGGGGGGAATTTCTGGAAACACCATATATTTT. Encoded protein: CASSALGSGGISGNTIYF. V is TRBV7-9 and J is TRBJ1-3, with D possibly being TRBD1 (5 bases). The germline gives CDR1 SEHNR, CDR2 FQNEAQ (reference sequence). The CDR3 covers 18 residues. Trimming left V 5 bases short and J 1 base short, with 21 bases between.

In its sample, this clone was seen a few times. The genes are TRBV2 and TRBJ2-1; TRBD2 matches at 10 bases. The junction had 9 bases not matched to a gene; V was cut back by 6 bases and J by 7 bases. The CDR3 length is 15 residues. CDR1 is SNHLY and CDR2 is FYNNEI in the germline V gene. The CDR3 spells CASRPSGRAGNEQFF. CDR3 nucleotide sequence: TGTGCCAGCAGACCCAGCGGGAGGGCTGGGAATGAGCAGTTCTTC.

This clone was recorded only once. The chain couples TRBV6-1 to TRBJ2-7, with D tentatively TRBD2 (7 bases). V was shortened by 11 bases and J by 4 bases, with 15 bases between the two germline ends. CDR1 and CDR2 from the germline V gene are MNHNS and SASEGT. CDR3 size: 12 residues. The CDR3 DNA reads TGTGCCGCGCAAGGGGGAGGGTACGAGCAGTACTTC. Protein: CAAQGGGYEQYF.

The CDR3 reads CASSYGQGASYGYTF. CDR3 nucleotide sequence: TGTGCCAGCAGTTACGGCCAGGGGGCGAGCTATGGCTACACCTTC. This chain links TRBV6-6 with TRBJ1-2, with 8 bases identical to TRBD1. Trimming cost V 2 bases and J 4 bases; bases outside gene matches: 6. Germline values: CDR1 MNHNY, CDR2 SVGAGI (reference sequence). This CDR3 region has 15 residues.

The V gene is TRBV2, the J gene TRBJ2-3; 11 nucleotides align to TRBD1. The germline CDR1 and CDR2 sequences are SNHLY and FYNNEI. This CDR3 has 14 amino acids. Unmatched junction bases numbered 2, after V lost 4 bases and J lost 5 bases. The DNA for the CDR3 is TGTGCCAGCAGTGGGGACAGGGGGAAAGATACGCAGTATTTT. This translates into CASSGDRGKDTQYF.